These T cell receptor beta chains were read from a single sample in a study of post-analysis software for immune sequencing data. TCRdb re-called the PCR reads through MiXCR, storing one row per CDR3 protein. The profile shows about 770,000 distinct CDR3 sequences, approximately 44% of them singletons. The sequenced sample was blood. These receptors were taken from a girl aged 10-17 years with multiple sclerosis. CDR3s leave out the opening cysteine and the closing phenylalanine or tryptophan.

v_call	cdr3_aa
TRBV5-1	ARDANPVKLF
TRBV7-9	ASSSTSGADTQY
TRBV4-1	ASSLNLAGVEETQY
TRBV5-1	ASSLSTGLSSYNEQF
TRBV12-3/TRBV12-4	VSSSYGQGGTEAF
TRBV11-1	ASSLAPLAREQF
TRBV6-1	ASSEFPGTYEQY
TRBV5-5	ASSRSRGGSSYEQY
TRBV20-1	SAHTGDSNQPQH
TRBV6-2/TRBV6-3	ASSPRRGDTQY
TRBV12-5	ASGSIAGGSDIQY
TRBV20-1	SAPRTDWPYEQY
TRBV4-1	ASSPTDTANTGELF
TRBV24-1	ATSGRLPSGELF
TRBV3-1	ASKDGGQETQY
TRBV27	ASRGDRATDTQY
TRBV20-1	SASQGGPLH
TRBV7-8	ASSSDSPQETQY
TRBV27	ASSFNRELSTQY
TRBV2	ASSIYLRGYNEQF
TRBV6-1	ASSEGGLFYEQY
TRBV7-9	ASSSGTGETGELF
TRBV7-3	ASSLTRGSHETQY
TRBV6-1	ASTKLAGGLDEQF
TRBV20-1	SARGTSISYNEQF
TRBV7-2	ASSPGQGAREQY
TRBV18	ASSPQTGGHEQF
TRBV5-1	ASSIKSGRWYEQY
TRBV12-3/TRBV12-4	ASSLKGDTEAF
TRBV27	ANSLLDRGHEQY
TRBV20-1	SALGQESSYNEQF
TRBV20-1	SARDPDGYT
TRBV29-1	SVEIGAAASGRYEQY
TRBV7-9	ASSFTGAGEQY
TRBV7-6	ASSFLGQGNEQY
TRBV9	ASSSGASGGHEQY
TRBV29-1	SVASGVAEQY
TRBV6-4	ASSASNSYNEQF
TRBV7-2	ASSPPGLAGGSDTQY
TRBV15	ATSGGVGSLNTGELF
TRBV20-1	SARDWGGAYNEQF
TRBV7-9	ASSLALAGGPREQY
TRBV20-1	SASWTASSYEQY
TRBV5-1	ASSSHNITGGNEKLF
TRBV27	AGSLSGGFETQY
TRBV7-2	ASSLKVATNEKLF
TRBV6-5	ASTPTGGLETQY
TRBV15	ATSRDGSTDTQY
TRBV7-3	ASSSKYTYGYT
TRBV13	ASSPGLGSQY
TRBV7-6	ASSLLAESYEQY
TRBV7-3	ASSQDRGRGDTQY
TRBV7-3	ASSLVRGHEQY
TRBV5-1	ASSPTYKNTEAF
TRBV6-2/TRBV6-3	ASRIWAGEQY
TRBV25-1	ASSVLLAGSSSYNEQF
TRBV7-2	ASSLVAGKRTDTQY
TRBV9	ASSVGLEADEQF
TRBV15	ATSSDRGRETQY
TRBV19	ASGEAGKDNEQF